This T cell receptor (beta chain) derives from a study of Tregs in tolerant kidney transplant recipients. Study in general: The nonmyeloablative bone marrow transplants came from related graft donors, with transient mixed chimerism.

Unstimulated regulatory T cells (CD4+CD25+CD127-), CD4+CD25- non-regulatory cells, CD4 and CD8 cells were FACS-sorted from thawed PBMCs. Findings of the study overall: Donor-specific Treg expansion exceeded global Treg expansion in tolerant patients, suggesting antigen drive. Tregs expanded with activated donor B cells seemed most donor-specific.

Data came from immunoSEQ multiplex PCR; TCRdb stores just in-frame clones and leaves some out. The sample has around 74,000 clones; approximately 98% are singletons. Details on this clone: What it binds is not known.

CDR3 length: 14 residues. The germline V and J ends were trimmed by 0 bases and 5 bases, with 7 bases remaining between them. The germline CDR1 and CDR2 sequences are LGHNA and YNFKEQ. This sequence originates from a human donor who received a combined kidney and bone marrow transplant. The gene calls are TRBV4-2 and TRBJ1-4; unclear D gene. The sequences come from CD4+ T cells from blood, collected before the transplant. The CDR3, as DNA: TGTGCCAGCAGCCAAGAGACGGGAAATGAAAAACTGTTTTTT. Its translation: CASSQETGNEKLFF.